This passage covers 30 T cell receptor beta chains from one sample sequenced in a study of cytomegalovirus exposure and HLA in healthy donors. PCR employed 60 Vbeta and 13 Jbeta primers. Generated by immunoSEQ multiplex PCR, the TCRdb table keeps only in-frame clones and is missing some. There are around 130,000 clones in the sample; 84% occur only once, and less than 3.5% lies in the top ten. The sample consisted of PBMCs. These TCRs come from a man over 45 in good health and CMV-seronegative.

The rearrangement joins TRBV7-2 to TRBJ1-3, with D unresolved. CDR1 SGHTA and CDR2 FQGNSA come from the germline V gene. This CDR3 is built from 14 residues. The ends were cut back, 5 bases at V and 4 bases at J, with 12 bases in the middle. CDR3 in DNA: TGTGCCAGCAGCAGACCGGGGTGGGGAAACACCATATATTTT. As protein: CASSRPGWGNTIYF.

The chain recombines TRBV9 with TRBJ2-7, with 7 nucleotides matching TRBD2. Per the germline V gene, CDR1 is SGDLS and CDR2 is YYNGEE. The CDR3 runs 14 residues. The junction had 3 bases not matched to a gene; V was cut back by 2 bases and J by 1 base. CDR3 DNA: TGTGCCAGCAGCGTCGGGGACTATTCCTACGAGCAGTACTTC. Amino acid sequence: CASSVGDYSYEQYF.

A word on this clone: Other nucleotide sequences in the sample specify the same CDR3. The chain uses TRBV7-9 and TRBJ2-1; 8 bases match TRBD2. Germline CDR1 and CDR2: SEHNR and FQNEAQ (reference sequence). After removal of 2 bases from V and 0 bases from J, the junction contained 3 bases not matched to a gene. There are 16 residues in the CDR3. The CDR3 coding sequence is TGTGCCAGCAGCTTAAGTCTAGCGGGCTCCTACAATGAGCAGTTCTTC. Protein product: CASSLSLAGSYNEQFF.

The chain uses TRBV5-1 and TRBJ1-1, with D perhaps TRBD1 (5 bases). V dropped 4 bases and J dropped 3 bases, with 13 bases sitting between them. This CDR3 region has 14 residues. Per germline, CDR1 SGHRS and CDR2 YFSETQ. The CDR3: CASSQRQIDTEAFF. CDR3 DNA sequence: TGCGCCAGCAGCCAAAGACAGATCGACACTGAAGCTTTCTTT.

This clone was detected only once. The chain joins TRBV5-6 to TRBJ1-5; 8 bases match TRBD1. The CDR3 has 15 amino acids. CDR1 SGHDT and CDR2 YYEEEE come from the germline V gene. V shed 4 bases, J shed 2 bases, and the junction held 5 bases outside the gene matches. CDR3 protein: CASSAQGAGNQPQHF. The CDR3 DNA reads TGTGCCAGCAGCGCTCAGGGGGCGGGCAATCAGCCCCAGCATTTT.

This chain connects TRBV29-1 to TRBJ2-1, with D tentatively TRBD2 (7 bases). This CDR3 contains 14 residues. With 3 bases removed from V and 4 bases from J, the gap between germline ends came to 13 bases. CDR1 is SQVTM and CDR2 is ANQGSEA in the germline V gene. CDR3 nucleotides: TGCAGCGTTGAGGGGGGGCAGGTGTACAATGAGCAGTTCTTC. The encoded protein is CSVEGGQVYNEQFF.

This chain connects TRBV25-1 to TRBJ2-6; 8 positions agree with TRBD1. The CDR3 loop spans 17 amino acids. Germline trimming cut 3 bases from V and 0 bases from J; bases unmatched to any gene: 4. The germline CDR1 and CDR2 sequences are MGHDK and SYGVNS. Here the CDR3 DNA reads TGTGCCAGCAGTGAGGGGACAGGATTCTCTGGGGCCAACGTCCTGACTTTC. It encodes CASSEGTGFSGANVLTF.

The genes are TRBV4-3 and TRBJ1-1; 9 nucleotides agree with TRBD1. CDR3 length: 14 amino acids. The germline CDR1 and CDR2 sequences are LGHNA and YSLEER. Unmatched junction bases numbered 1, after V lost 2 bases and J lost 3 bases. The chain's CDR3 is CASSQRTGDTEAFF. As DNA, the CDR3 is TGCGCCAGCAGCCAACGGACAGGGGACACTGAAGCTTTCTTT.

This rearrangement joins TRBV7-9 to TRBJ1-3; D call uncertain. CDR3 length equals 16 residues. CDR1 is SEHNR and CDR2 is FQNEAQ in the germline V gene (reference sequence). With 4 bases removed from V and 1 base from J, the gap between germline ends came to 14 bases. CDR3 bases: TGTGCCAGCAGCTCGCGCGGGTTCCTGTCTGGAAACACCATATATTTT. Amino acids: CASSSRGFLSGNTIYF.

As concerns this clone: The sample contains more than one DNA sequence encoding this CDR3. The chain joins TRBV21-1 to TRBJ1-1. TRBV21-1 is a known pseudogene. This CDR3 region has 16 residues. CDR3 sequence: CASSKGGVAADPKAFF. The CDR3 region has the DNA TGTGCCAGCAGCAAAGGTGGAGTGGCAGCGGATCCTAAGGCTTTCTTT.

This chain joins TRBV7-9 and TRBJ2-7; D is uncertain. V was shortened by 1 base and J by 0 bases, with 7 bases between the two germline ends. Germline CDR1 SEHNR, CDR2 FQNEAQ (reference sequence). The CDR3 contains 14 residues. CDR3 sequence reads: CASSLGPSSYEQYF. The CDR3, as DNA: TGTGCCAGCAGCTTAGGCCCGAGCTCCTACGAGCAGTACTTC.

The rearrangement links TRBV18 to TRBJ1-1; no clear D gene. CDR3 length: 13 amino acids. Per the germline V gene, CDR1 is KGHSH and CDR2 is LQKENI. V was shortened by 6 bases and J by 9 bases, with 17 bases between the two germline ends. CDR3 amino acids: CASSRESRNQAFF. CDR3 bases: TGTGCCAGCTCGCGGGAGTCTAGGAACCAAGCTTTCTTT.

V is TRBV18 and J is TRBJ2-7; possible D gene TRBD1, 6 bases. Germline CDR1 KGHSH, CDR2 LQKENI. The V end was cut by 1 base, the J end by 0 bases, with 10 bases between. The CDR3 has 15 amino acids. The CDR3 region has the DNA TGTGCCAGCTCACCACTAGAGGACAGCTCCTACGAGCAGTACTTC. This codes for CASSPLEDSSYEQYF.

This clone was detected once. V and J are TRBV7-2 and TRBJ2-3; 9 bases agree with TRBD1. Germline-derived CDR1 and CDR2 are SGHTA and FQGNSA. The CDR3 has 15 residues. V shed 5 bases and J 0 bases; nucleotides not matched to a gene: 3. The CDR3 DNA reads TGTGCCAGCAGCCTCGGACAGGGGAGCACAGATACGCAGTATTTT. Encoded protein: CASSLGQGSTDTQYF.

The table lists this clone with a count of one. The V and J genes are TRBV2 and TRBJ1-5; no firm D call. There are 15 residues in the CDR3. CDR1 and CDR2 from the germline V gene are SNHLY and FYNNEI. V lost 3 bases, J lost 4 bases, and 13 bases lay in between. CDR3 nucleotides: TGTGCCAGCAGTGAGCAGGCCTTGGTAAATCAGCCCCAGCATTTT. Protein product: CASSEQALVNQPQHF.

V gene TRBV4-3 combines with J gene TRBJ2-6, with 9 bases fitting TRBD1. Unmatched junction bases numbered 10, after V lost 0 bases and J lost 1 base. The CDR3 extends over 20 amino acids. Germline V gene sequence: CDR1 LGHNA, CDR2 YSLEER. CDR3 region: CASSQDGGTGIPSGANVLTF. DNA for the CDR3: TGCGCCAGCAGCCAAGATGGGGGGACAGGGATCCCATCTGGGGCCAACGTCCTGACTTTC.

This chain joins TRBV6-5 and TRBJ1-5; D call uncertain. Trimming shortened V by 5 bases and J by 5 bases, and 10 bases separated the two germline ends. There are 13 residues in the CDR3. The germline gives CDR1 MNHEY, CDR2 SVGAGI. This CDR3 reads CASSDIPHQPQHF. In DNA, the CDR3 is TGTGCCAGCAGTGACATACCCCATCAGCCCCAGCATTTT.

This clone has just one count. The rearrangement links TRBV5-8 to TRBJ2-1; possible D gene TRBD2, 6 bases. V was trimmed by 1 base and J by 9 bases, leaving 11 bases between them. The CDR3 has 13 residues. Germline V gene lookup returns CDR1 SGHTS and CDR2 YDEGEE. This chain's CDR3 is CASSLSRRGEQFF. CDR3 sequence (DNA): TGTGCCAGCAGCTTGTCTAGGAGGGGTGAGCAGTTCTTC.

This chain uses TRBV5-8 with TRBJ1-4, with D maybe TRBD1 (6 bases). From germline, CDR1 is SGHTS and CDR2 YDEGEE. The CDR3 is 16 residues long. V was trimmed by 4 bases and J by 0 bases, leaving 13 bases between them. The CDR3 sequence: CASSTGQTATNEKLFF. CDR3 DNA sequence: TGTGCCAGCAGCACCGGACAGACTGCAACTAATGAAAAACTGTTTTTT.

The table lists this clone with a count of one. The J gene is TRBJ2-1, the V gene TRBV30; TRBD1 aligns across 8 bases. Germline trimming cut 5 bases from V and 9 bases from J; bases unmatched to any gene: 27. The CDR3 contains 19 residues. CDR1 is GTSNPN, CDR2 SVGIG, per germline (reference sequence). CDR3 amino acids: CAWEPGRTGQFYASSEQFF. The CDR3, as DNA: TGTGCCTGGGAACCGGGGCGGACAGGGCAATTTTACGCCTCCAGTGAGCAGTTCTTC.

This rearrangement joins TRBV2 to TRBJ2-7, with 9 bases lining up with TRBD1. Germline CDR1 reads SNHLY; CDR2 reads FYNNEI. The CDR3 contains 14 residues. The ends lost 4 bases at V and 9 bases at J; junction bases unmatched: 10. The CDR3 DNA follows: TGTGCCAGCAGTGTGGGCGGGACAGGGAGTCGGCAGTACTTC. Translation gives CASSVGGTGSRQYF.

V usage is TRBV5-1 and J usage is TRBJ2-3, with TRBD1 matching 7 bases. The length of the CDR3 is 17 residues. V lost 6 bases and J lost 0; bases outside the gene matches: 13. Germline V gene lookup returns CDR1 SGHRS and CDR2 YFSETQ. The CDR3 nucleotides are TGCGCCAGCACCCCCCTGGGACAGACTCTCAGCACAGATACGCAGTATTTT. This codes for CASTPLGQTLSTDTQYF.

V is TRBV7-2 and J is TRBJ1-2; D is possibly TRBD1 (5 bases). Germline CDR1 is SGHTA and CDR2 is FQGNSA. The CDR3 spans 13 residues. Trimming pared 5 bases from V and 3 bases from J, leaving 10 bases between. The DNA for the CDR3 is TGTGCCAGCAGCCATGCCAGGGACTATGGCTACACCTTC. This gives the protein CASSHARDYGYTF.

A word on this clone: The junction departs from the called germline gene at one end, perhaps through a read error. The V gene is TRBV7-7, the J gene TRBJ2-2; tentative D call: TRBD2 (5 bases). CDR3 length: 14 residues. CDR1 is SSHAT and CDR2 is FNYEAQ in the germline V gene (reference sequence). CDR3 loop: CASSATGITGELFF. DNA for the CDR3: TGTGCTAGCAGCGCGACGGGGATCACCGGGGAGCTGTTTTTT.

This clone has more than one count but fewer than ten. The chain has TRBV2 and TRBJ2-1; TRBD2 might be the D (6 bases). The germline gives CDR1 SNHLY, CDR2 FYNNEI. The germline V and J ends were trimmed by 6 bases and 8 bases, with 14 bases remaining between them. The CDR3 loop spans 13 amino acids. In DNA form, the CDR3 reads TGTGCCAGCAGGCGGGGCATAATGGATGAGCAGTTCTTC. It codes for CASRRGIMDEQFF.

The CDR3 sequence is CASSLVPSGSTDTQYF. In nucleotides, the CDR3 is TGTGCCAGCAGCTTAGTCCCCAGCGGAAGCACAGATACGCAGTATTTT. This chain links TRBV13 with TRBJ2-3; D perhaps matches TRBD2 (5 bases). Germline values: CDR1 PRHDT, CDR2 FYEKMQ (reference sequence). V lost 1 base and J lost 0, with 11 bases in between. The CDR3 length is 16 residues.

The chain recombines TRBV18 with TRBJ1-1; a weak D match, TRBD1 (5 bases). Trimming took 4 bases from V and 0 from J, leaving 18 bases between them. This CDR3 is 17 amino acids long. Germline CDR1 reads KGHSH; CDR2 reads LQKENI. CDR3 nucleotides: TGTGCCAGCTCACTCTACCCAGGGTCTACAATGAACACTGAAGCTTTCTTT. Its translation: CASSLYPGSTMNTEAFF.

The V call is TRBV19, the J call TRBJ2-1, with 10 bases that match TRBD2. J gave up 0 bases and V 3 bases, and 11 bases lay outside the gene matches. CDR1 and CDR2 from the germline V gene are LNHDA and SQIVND (reference sequence). The CDR3 runs to 19 residues. The CDR3 nucleotides are TGTGCCAGTAGTATTTCGGCTAGCGGGGGCCCTAGCTCCTACAATGAGCAGTTCTTC. This sequence encodes CASSISASGGPSSYNEQFF.

This clone was counted only a few times. The chain recombines TRBV5-6 with TRBJ1-4; D is possibly TRBD1 (6 bases). Germline V gene lookup returns CDR1 SGHDT and CDR2 YYEEEE. Trimming stripped 3 bases from V and 4 bases from J, with 16 bases between. The length of the CDR3 is 16 residues. The CDR3 is CASSSTADSDNEKLFF. The DNA for the CDR3 is TGTGCCAGCAGCTCGACCGCGGACAGCGATAATGAAAAACTGTTTTTT.

The V and J genes are TRBV5-4 and TRBJ2-2; the match to TRBD2 covers 15 bases. From germline, CDR1 is SGHNT and CDR2 YYREEE (reference sequence). This CDR3 comprises 17 residues. With 3 bases clipped from V and 4 bases from J, the junction kept 4 bases outside the gene matches. CDR3 nucleotide sequence: TGTGCCAGCAGCTGGGGACTAGCGGGGGGCATCACCGGGGAGCTGTTTTTT. Translation: CASSWGLAGGITGELFF.